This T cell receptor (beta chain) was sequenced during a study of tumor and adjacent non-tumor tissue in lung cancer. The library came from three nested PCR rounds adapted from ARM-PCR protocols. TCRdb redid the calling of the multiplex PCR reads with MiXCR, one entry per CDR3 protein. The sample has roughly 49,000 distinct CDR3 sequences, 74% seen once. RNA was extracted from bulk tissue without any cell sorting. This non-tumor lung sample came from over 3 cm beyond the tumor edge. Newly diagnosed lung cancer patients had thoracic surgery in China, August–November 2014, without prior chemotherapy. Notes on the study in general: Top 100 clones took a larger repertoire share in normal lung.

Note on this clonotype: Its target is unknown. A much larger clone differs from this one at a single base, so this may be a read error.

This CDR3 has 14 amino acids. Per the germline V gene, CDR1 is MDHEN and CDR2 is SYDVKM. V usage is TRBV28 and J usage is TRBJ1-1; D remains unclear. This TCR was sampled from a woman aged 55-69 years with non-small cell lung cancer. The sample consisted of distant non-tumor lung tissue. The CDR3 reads CASLLPPTYTEAIF. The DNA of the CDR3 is TGTGCCAGTTTATTGCCTCCTACCTACACTGAAGCTATCTTT. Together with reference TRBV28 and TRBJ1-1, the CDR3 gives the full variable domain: DVKVTQSSRYLVKRTGEKVFLECVQDMDHENMFWYRQDPGLGLRLIYFSYDVKMKEKGDIPEGYSVSREKKERFSLILESASTNQTSMYLCASLLPPTYTEAIFGQGTRLTVV.